This entry lists 17 T cell receptor beta chains sequenced from one sample in a study of identical twins. TCRdb re-called the 5' RACE reads through MiXCR, storing one row per CDR3 protein. The sample includes around 1.7 million distinct CDR3 sequences, less than 40% seen only once; the top ten take 0.25% to 0.3%. Sequencing was done on a sample of cord blood. These receptors all come from a newborn girl in good health.

This clonotype was detected many times. At one of its ends the junction is not consistent with the germline gene, which may arise from a read error. The chain is built from TRBV6-1 and TRBJ2-4; the D gene is possibly TRBD1 (6 bases). The germline V gene encodes CDR1 MNHNS and CDR2 SASEGT. This CDR3 has 14 amino acids. For the CDR3, the DNA is TGTGCCAGCAGCGAAGGGGGAGCCAAAAACATTCAGTACTTC. It specifies CASSEGGAKNIQYF.

This sequence joins TRBV30 and TRBJ2-2; the D call may be TRBD1 or TRBD2 (5 bases each). The V gene's germline CDR1 is GTSNPN and CDR2 SVGIG (reference sequence). This CDR3 contains 13 residues. Trimming took 2 bases from V and 3 from J, leaving 7 bases between them. CDR3 region: CAWSPGHTGELFF. The DNA of the CDR3 is TGTGCCTGGAGTCCGGGACACACCGGGGAGCTGTTTTTT. The full variable domain, rest sourced from reference TRBV30 and TRBJ2-2, is SQTIHQWPATLVQPVGSPLSLECTVEGTSNPNLYWYRQAAGRGLQLLFYSVGIGQISSEVPQNLSASRPQDRQFILSSKKLLLSDSGFYLCAWSPGHTGELFFGEGSRLTVL.

This clonotype was observed a few times. The rearrangement uses TRBV27 and TRBJ1-2, with 9 bases lining up with TRBD1. This CDR3 spans 17 amino acids. V dropped 2 bases and J dropped 0; count of bases not matched to a gene: 7. Germline V gives CDR1 MNHEY, CDR2 SMNVEV (reference sequence). The CDR3 DNA sequence: TGTGCCAGCAGTTTAACAGGGACAGGGACTTCTAACTATGGCTACACCTTC. Its translation is CASSLTGTGTSNYGYTF.

The rearrangement uses TRBV29-1 and TRBJ2-1; 8 positions agree with TRBD1. Near its end, the DNA agrees better with TRBJ2-7, so the J call may be wrong. Germline V CDR1 and CDR2: SQVTM, ANQGSEA. The CDR3 has 15 residues. This chain's CDR3 is CSVEDGQGSYNEQYF. CDR3 DNA: TGCAGCGTTGAAGATGGACAGGGCTCTTACAATGAGCAGTACTTC.

The V call is TRBV24-1, the J call TRBJ2-1; the match to TRBD2 covers 12 bases. The CDR3 is 18 amino acids. Germline assignment: CDR1 KGHDR and CDR2 SFDVKD. V lost 1 base, J lost 5 bases, and 8 bases stayed unmatched. The CDR3 is CATSDFPSTSGSHNEQFF. DNA of the CDR3: TGTGCCACCAGTGATTTCCCTTCGACTAGCGGGAGCCACAATGAGCAGTTCTTC.

The chain recombines TRBV20-1 with TRBJ2-2; 10 nucleotides line up with TRBD1. CDR3 length: 16 residues. CDR1 and CDR2 (germline): DFQATT, SNEGSKA (reference sequence). V lost 2 bases to trimming and J lost 7 bases; unmatched junction nucleotides: 10. The CDR3 loop reads CSARSRTGGQSGELFF. CDR3 coding DNA: TGCAGTGCTAGATCCCGGACAGGGGGTCAGAGCGGGGAGCTGTTTTTT.

This clonotype was seen a handful of times. The rearrangement links TRBV2 to TRBJ1-2, with TRBD1 as a possible D gene (5 bases). Trimming took off 10 bases at V and 2 bases at J, with 17 bases between the two ends. The CDR3 is made up of 14 amino acids. The germline V gene has CDR1 SNHLY and CDR2 FYNNEI. The DNA for the CDR3 is TGTGCCATCATCCCTAGGGACGGCAACTATGGCTACACCTTC. Protein product: CAIIPRDGNYGYTF.

This clonotype has ten or more counts. The genes are TRBV12-3 or TRBV12-4 and TRBJ2-7; D is uncertain. This CDR3 is 13 amino acids long. V was clipped by 3 bases and J by 3 bases, with 9 bases between them. The CDR3 here is CASSFASRYEQYF. CDR3 DNA: TGTGCCAGCAGTTTTGCCAGCCGCTACGAGCAGTACTTC.

This clonotype has more than one count but fewer than ten. The chain joins TRBV7-6 to TRBJ1-4; D possibly corresponds to TRBD1 (6 bases). CDR3 size: 15 residues. Germline loops: CDR1 SGHVS, CDR2 FNYEAQ. Trimming left V 4 bases short and J 11 bases short, with 20 bases between. CDR3 nucleotides: TGTGCCAGCAGCTCAAACTCCCGGACAGTCGGGAAACTGTTTTTT. Encoded protein: CASSSNSRTVGKLFF. The full variable domain, completed using reference TRBV7-6 and TRBJ1-4, is GAGVSQSPRYKVTKRGQDVALRCDPISGHVSLYWYRQALGQGPEFLTYFNYEAQQDKSGLPNDRFSAERPEGSISTLTIQRTEQRDSAMYRCASSSNSRTVGKLFFGSGTQLSVL.

V gene TRBV3-1 combines with J gene TRBJ2-3; 7 nucleotides match TRBD2. This CDR3 has 16 residues. J was trimmed by 3 bases and V by 2 bases; bases with no gene match: 8. CDR1 is LGHDT, CDR2 YNNKEL, per germline (reference sequence). Written as DNA, the CDR3 is TGTGCCAGCAGCCAATCTTTCGGCGGGAGTACAGATACGCAGTATTTT. It is translated as CASSQSFGGSTDTQYF.

The V and J genes are TRBV5-1 and TRBJ2-7; D uncertain. V lost 0 bases to trimming and J lost 0 bases, with 10 bases between them. CDR1 and CDR2 (germline): SGHRS, YFSETQ. The CDR3 consists of 15 residues. The CDR3 loop reads CASSLDWTLSYEQYF. Here the CDR3 DNA reads TGCGCCAGCAGCTTGGACTGGACCCTCTCCTACGAGCAGTACTTC.

The chain joins TRBV27 to TRBJ1-2, with TRBD1 matching over 10 bases. The CDR3 consists of 15 residues. Per the germline V gene, CDR1 is MNHEY and CDR2 is SMNVEV (reference sequence). J lost 4 bases, V lost 6 bases, and 8 bases had no gene match. The CDR3 region has the DNA TGTGCCAGCAGCGCAAGACAGGGGGCGGTCTATGGCTACACCTTC. It translates to CASSARQGAVYGYTF.

This clonotype was counted only a few times. V gene TRBV28 combines with J gene TRBJ2-2, with 12 bases lining up with TRBD2. Looked up from germline, CDR1 is MDHEN and CDR2 is SYDVKM. The CDR3 consists of 15 residues. The junction had 3 bases not matched to a gene; V was cut back by 6 bases and J by 4 bases. The CDR3 loop reads CASSRLAGVTGELFF. The CDR3 region has the DNA TGTGCCAGCAGCCGACTAGCGGGAGTCACCGGGGAGCTGTTTTTT.

In its sample, this clonotype was seen a few times. The V gene is TRBV4-1, the J gene TRBJ2-2; 9 nucleotides align to TRBD1. Germline V CDR1 and CDR2: MGHRA, YSYEKL. The CDR3 extends over 17 amino acids. After removal of 3 bases from V and 1 base from J, the junction contained 6 bases not matched to a gene. The CDR3 is CASSQRTGGRNTGELFF. CDR3 DNA: TGCGCCAGCAGCCAGCGTACAGGGGGCCGGAACACCGGGGAGCTGTTTTTT.

Many counts were recorded for this clonotype. The genes are TRBV7-2 and TRBJ2-1; 8 nucleotides agree with TRBD2. With 3 bases clipped from V and 5 bases from J, the junction kept 6 bases outside the gene matches. The CDR3 totals 15 residues. CDR1 is SGHTA and CDR2 is FQGNSA in the germline V gene. The CDR3 sequence: CASSFTTSGNNEQFF. In DNA, the CDR3 is TGTGCCAGCAGCTTTACTACTAGCGGAAACAATGAGCAGTTCTTC.

This clonotype has more than one count but fewer than ten. This chain joins TRBV28 and TRBJ1-1; D not certain. CDR1 and CDR2 (germline): MDHEN, SYDVKM. CDR3 length: 11 amino acids. V lost 5 bases and J 6 bases, leaving 7 bases between the germline ends. CDR3 DNA sequence: TGTGCCAGCAGTAGAGCCTCTGAAGCTTTCTTT. It encodes CASSRASEAFF.

Notes on this clonotype: Mismatch with germline at one junction end may stem from a read error. The chain links TRBV3-1 to TRBJ2-3; D gene uncertain. CDR1 is LGHDT and CDR2 is YNNKEL in the germline V gene (reference sequence). The CDR3 is 14 residues long. The DNA of the CDR3 is TGTGTCAGCAGCCGAAACAGCGTTGGGGATACGCAGTATTTT. Protein: CVSSRNSVGDTQYF.